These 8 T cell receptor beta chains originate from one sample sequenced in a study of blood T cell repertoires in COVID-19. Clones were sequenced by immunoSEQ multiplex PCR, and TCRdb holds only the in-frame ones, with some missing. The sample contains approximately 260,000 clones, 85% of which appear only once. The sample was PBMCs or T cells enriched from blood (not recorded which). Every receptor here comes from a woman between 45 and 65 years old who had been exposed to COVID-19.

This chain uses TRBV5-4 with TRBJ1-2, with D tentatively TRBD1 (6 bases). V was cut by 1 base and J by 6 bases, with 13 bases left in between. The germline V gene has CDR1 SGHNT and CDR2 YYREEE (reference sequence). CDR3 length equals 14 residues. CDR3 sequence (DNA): TGTGCCAGCAGCTTGCCCGGACAGCCCAATGGCTACACCTTC. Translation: CASSLPGQPNGYTF.

The CDR3 nucleotides read TGTGCCAGCAGTTCACGAGGACTAGCGGGGCGAACAGATACGCAGTATTTT. Translation gives CASSSRGLAGRTDTQYF. V is TRBV6-2 or TRBV6-3 and J is TRBJ2-3, with 12 bases that match TRBD2. The CDR3 contains 17 residues. V lost 4 bases to trimming and J lost 3 bases; unmatched junction nucleotides: 8. CDR1 MNHEY and CDR2 SVGEGT come from the germline V gene.

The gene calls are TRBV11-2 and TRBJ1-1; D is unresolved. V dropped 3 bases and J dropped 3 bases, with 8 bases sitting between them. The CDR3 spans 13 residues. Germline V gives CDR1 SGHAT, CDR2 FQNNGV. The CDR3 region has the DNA TGTGCCAGCAGCTTTTACGGGGACACTGAAGCTTTCTTT. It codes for CASSFYGDTEAFF.

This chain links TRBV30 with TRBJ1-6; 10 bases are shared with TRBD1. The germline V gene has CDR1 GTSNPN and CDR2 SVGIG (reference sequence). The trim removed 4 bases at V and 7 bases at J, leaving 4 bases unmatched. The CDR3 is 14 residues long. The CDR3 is CAWTPGQGNSPLHF. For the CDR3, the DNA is TGTGCCTGGACGCCGGGACAGGGGAATTCACCCCTCCACTTT. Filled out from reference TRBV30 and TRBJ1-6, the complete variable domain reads SQTIHQWPATLVQPVGSPLSLECTVEGTSNPNLYWYRQAAGRGLQLLFYSVGIGQISSEVPQNLSASRPQDRQFILSSKKLLLSDSGFYLCAWTPGQGNSPLHFGNGTRLTVT.

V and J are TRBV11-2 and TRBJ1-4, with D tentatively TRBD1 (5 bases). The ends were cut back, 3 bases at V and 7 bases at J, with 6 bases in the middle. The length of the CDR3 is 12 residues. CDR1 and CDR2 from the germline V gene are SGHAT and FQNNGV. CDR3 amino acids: CASSFGGEKLFF. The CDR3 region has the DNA TGTGCCAGCAGCTTCGGGGGTGAAAAACTGTTTTTT. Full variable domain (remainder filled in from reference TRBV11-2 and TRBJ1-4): EAGVAQSPRYKIIEKRQSVAFWCNPISGHATLYWYQQILGQGPKLLIQFQNNGVVDDSQLPKDRFSAERLKGVDSTLKIQPAKLEDSAVYLCASSFGGEKLFFGSGTQLSVL.

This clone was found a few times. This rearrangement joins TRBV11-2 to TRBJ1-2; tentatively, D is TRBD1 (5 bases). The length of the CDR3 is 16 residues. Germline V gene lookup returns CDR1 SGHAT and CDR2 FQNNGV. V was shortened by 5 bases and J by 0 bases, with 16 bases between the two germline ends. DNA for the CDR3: TGTGCCAGCAGCCGCACCTCAGGGCCCGCTAACTATGGCTACACCTTC. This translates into CASSRTSGPANYGYTF. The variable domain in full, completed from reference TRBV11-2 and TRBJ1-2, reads EAGVAQSPRYKIIEKRQSVAFWCNPISGHATLYWYQQILGQGPKLLIQFQNNGVVDDSQLPKDRFSAERLKGVDSTLKIQPAKLEDSAVYLCASSRTSGPANYGYTFGSGTRLTVV.

Here the CDR3 DNA reads TGTGCCAGCAGTTACCATGGTCGGGGCACTGAAGCTTTCTTT. As protein: CASSYHGRGTEAFF. V is TRBV6-5 and J is TRBJ1-1; D not certain. CDR1 is MNHEY, CDR2 SVGAGI, per germline. The CDR3 covers 14 residues. Trimming stripped 2 bases from V and 4 bases from J, with 11 bases between.

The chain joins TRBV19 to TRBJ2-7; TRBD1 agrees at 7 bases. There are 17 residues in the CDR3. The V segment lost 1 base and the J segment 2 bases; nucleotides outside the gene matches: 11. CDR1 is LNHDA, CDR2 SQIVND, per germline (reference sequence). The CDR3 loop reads CASSIGFGTDLTYEQYF. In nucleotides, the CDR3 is TGTGCCAGTAGTATAGGATTCGGGACAGACCTTACCTACGAGCAGTACTTC.